This T cell receptor beta chain was profiled in a study of shared clonotypes between healthy human individuals. Overall study findings and caveats: With a handful of donors compared, around 5% of naive CD4 clonotypes were shared.

Worth noting for this clone: Antigen specificity is unknown.

Per germline, CDR1 MNHEY and CDR2 SMNVEV (reference sequence). The CDR3 contains 16 residues. The junction had 14 bases not matched to a gene; V was cut back by 6 bases and J by 8 bases. Source study methods: In the immunoSEQ data, sequences were junction-only and lacked quality scores, so filtering differed. The assay was immunoSEQ multiplex PCR, and TCRdb's table has in-frame clones only and misses some. V and J calls and clone size are as listed in that table; D and trimming were resolved from the DNA. Found here are fewer than 700,000 clones, approximately 96% of them singletons; the top ten hold over 0.1%. Positive CCR7 selection of CD45RO-negative cells yielded the naive CD8 cells, and terminally differentiated effector memory CD45RA+ cells were excluded. The donor cohort consisted entirely of Caucasian adults residing in Nashville, Tennessee.

The sample taken for sequencing was naive CD8+ T cells sorted from blood. The chain has TRBV27 and TRBJ1-3, with TRBD1 matching 9 bases. The TCR sequence derives from a woman aged 25-40 years in good health. This CDR3 reads CASSRQPTGGLDTIYF. CDR3 nucleotide sequence: TGTGCCAGCAGCCGACAACCTACAGGGGGCCTGGACACCATATATTTT.